A single T cell receptor beta chain is shown here with its context. It has no known antigen specificity. No quality values exist for individual bases; no much larger clone is one base distant. There are 16 amino acids in the CDR3, from cysteine to phenylalanine inclusive. Of the read, only the CDR3 DNA is kept; its 48 bases are in frame from base 1. Here V drops 5 bases and J drops 6 bases, and the junction holds 13 bases not matched to any gene. CDR1 and CDR2 (LNHDA, SQIVND) derive from the germline V gene (reference sequence). The cohort was made up of approximately 670 healthy bone marrow donors. At the time of sampling, every cohort member was nominally healthy, though immune exposures that went unrecorded were likely present. The donor was CMV seropositive and belonged to the group of some 290 seropositive cohort members. Each donor provided a peripheral blood sample, and peripheral blood mononuclear cells were used for TCR beta sequencing. The Qiagen DNeasy Blood Extraction Kit was used to extract genomic DNA from the blood cell samples.

Library prep was done by the immunoSEQ multiplex PCR assay. For the multiplex PCR, a mixture combining 60 forward primers for TCR Vbeta segments and 13 reverse primers for TCR Jbeta segments was used. The CDR3 region of rearranged TCR beta genes was amplified from genomic DNA by a multiplex PCR assay. The Illumina HiSeq System was used to sequence the amplified TCR beta libraries as 87-base-pair reads. As for the original processing: A later analysis tallied approximately 87 million unique TCR beta chains across the 666 repertoires, and about 10 million of those chains were shared by two or more donors. Raw reads were error-corrected and collapsed into unique sequences by a nearest-neighbor algorithm in which closely related sequences were merged to remove PCR and sequencing errors. V, D and J gene segments were assigned by aligning CDR3 sequences to IMGT reference sequences. For a sequence to be retained, at least a six-nucleotide match to both a V gene segment and a J gene segment was required. A rearrangement was called productive if the CDR3 had no stop codons and remained in frame with V and J, and every other rearrangement was called non-productive. Following IMGT convention, CDR3 was defined as the stretch from the second conserved V-encoded cysteine up to the conserved J-encoded phenylalanine. The earlier analysis of more than 450 of the donors excluded sequences that lacked an unambiguous match to a single V gene segment. In an earlier analysis of around 590 of the donors, a V segment was called functional when productive rearrangements were above 56.7%, and segregating when the standard deviation between donors exceeded 5%. A statistical classification framework was built for diagnosing cytomegalovirus status from the catalog of TCR beta chain sequences. In a later analysis, V and J genes were assigned by comparing TCR nucleotide sequences against IMGT/GENE-DB human TR gene sequences. The TCRdist pipeline was used in a later analysis to assign CDR3 sequences and most-parsimonious VDJ recombination scenarios. In a later analysis, each TCR beta chain was defined by its CDR3 amino acid sequence together with its V-gene family, and reads lacking a unique V-gene family were excluded. As a way to deal with suspected cross-contamination and a sequencing artifact, a later analysis dropped 640 or so nucleotide sequences that were highly shared and had low generation probability. A later analysis calculated a clonal expansion index for each public chain from normalized within-repertoire ranks of inferred template counts. A later analysis computed generation probabilities with a VDJ recombination model fitted to out-of-frame rearrangements, and checked the results against IGoR. Hypergeometric tests were used in a later analysis to score TCR-TCR, TCR-HLA and TCR-CMV co-occurrence, with a repertoire-size bias correction applied to the TCR pairs. False discovery rates were estimated in a later analysis by permuting HLA or CMV assignments 20 times. In a later analysis, co-occurring TCRs were grouped with DBSCAN, and TCRdist sequence similarity was added when clustering was performed within HLA-allele-positive subsets. Repertoires with fewer than 30,000 or more than 120,000 public chains were left out of co-occurrence clustering, as were five repertoires with anomalous nucleotide sharing. Entries here come from immuneACCESS through TCRdb and include only in-frame sequences with V and J called. Some clones fail to appear in such tables; in the studies checked, an unresolved V gene covers under half of the shortfall, and the cause of the remainder is unknown. That table gives V, J and clone size, and the DNA gave D and trimming. Across this sample there are roughly 140,000 clones, with roughly four fifths seen only once. The biggest ten clones account for approximately 5.7% of the sample.

The data were obtained in a study of cytomegalovirus exposure and HLA in healthy donors (dated by TCRdb to about 2017). Regarding the study in general: An earlier analysis of about 560 of the donors reported about 280 Gb of sequence data and 117 million unique TCR beta sequences obtained from around 170 million T cells. An early release covering around 630 HLA-typed donors comprised 300 to 350 gigabases of sequencing data and around 86 million unique TCR sequences. Of the roughly 410 genotyped donors, 65% to 90% were placed in the genetic ancestry cluster associated with self-reported Caucasian donors. The study aimed to test whether signatures of past pathogen exposure could be identified by cataloging public T cell receptors. Using immunosequencing, the study profiled T cell repertoires from 550 to 750 subjects and related those repertoires to cytomegalovirus serostatus. Besides the first cohort of more than 650 subjects, a separate validation cohort made up of roughly 120 different subjects was used. The study combined high-throughput TCR immunosequencing, statistical association of individual TCRs with disease status, and machine learning to predict cytomegalovirus infection status. To study patterns of TCR occurrence, a later analysis re-analyzed previously published TCR beta repertoires from 600 to 750 donors and added high-resolution HLA genotyping. The later analysis used no new phenotypic data to find candidate immune exposures, relying instead on TCR beta sequences and their occurrence across donors. In an earlier analysis of 587 of the donors, high-throughput TCR beta sequencing was used to judge whether each TCR beta V gene segment behaved as functional or pseudogenic. Donor age, sex, ethnicity and CMV serostatus were compiled together with the repertoire data. A later genetic analysis took genome-wide SNP genotypes for about three fifths of the 666 donors and used that subset as a discovery cohort. All discovery cohort repertoires had been generated using a single sequencing platform. Both class I and class II loci were covered by HLA typing, at four-digit resolution. Typing coverage varied by locus: roughly 620-640 donors for A, B, C, DRB1 and DQB1; approximately 500 for DQA1; over 600 for DPA1; around 450 for DPB1. About 5 DR-DQ haplotypes were handled as single units for association and clustering, since linkage in the cohort was strong. Among 398 genotyped donors of the cohort, an average of roughly 240,000 unique TCR beta nucleotide sequences were sequenced per donor, roughly 18% of them non-productive. General conclusions and limits of the study: In this cohort, only TCR beta chains were sequenced, and detectable features were limited by the absence of alpha or paired-chain data. When HLA alleles, especially DR and DQ, strongly co-occurred, TCR associations were difficult to assign to individual alleles. Most TCR sequences were observed very rarely across donors, whereas some public TCRs were present in many individuals. According to a later analysis, parvovirus B19, influenza, CMV and Epstein-Barr virus appeared linked to several top co-occurrence clusters. In vitro tests confirmed that a few of the cytomegalovirus-associated TCR beta chains recognize cytomegalovirus antigens. Broadly in line with IMGT annotations, most TCR beta V segments showed up in productive rearrangements about 90% or about 30% of the time in an earlier analysis of roughly 590 of the donors. According to a later genetic analysis, donors in an Asian-associated ancestry cluster had fewer N-insertions in productive TCRs than the approximately 650-donor mean. At a false discovery rate of 0.05, a later analysis linked 16,951 TCR beta sequences to specific HLA alleles. A later genetic analysis associated a missense DCLRE1C variant with V-gene and J-gene trimming of TCR beta chains, and an independent cohort replicated the association. Most CMV-associated TCR beta chains appeared to be HLA-restricted in a later analysis, and the HLA associations seemed to be driven largely by CMV exposure. Roughly uniform sequencing depth across donors was assumed in presence/absence analyses, although this assumption may not hold. Roughly 15 rarely observed V segments, including chromosome 9 orphons, were excluded from the earlier analysis of approximately 500 of the donors because counts were too low. The only immune exposure information available for the cohort was CMV serostatus. Because some donors lacked HLA typing at each locus, the association tests relied only on the typed subset. Some IMGT-functional V segments, including TRBV6-2 and TRBV6-3, could not be distinguished by the 87-base-pair reads and were therefore excluded. A group of highly shared sequence variants was considered likely to be a technical artifact of the sequencing pipeline. In the study, about 150 TCR beta chains were listed as associated with cytomegalovirus. A later analysis found that HLA-associated TCR beta chains were more clonally expanded and had lower generation probabilities than equally common non-associated chains. Linkage disequilibrium might explain the correlated functional status among segregating V segments, but an unknown experimental factor could not be ruled out. It was suggested by the authors that the approach could potentially be generalized to other disease states and immunological phenotypes. In a later analysis, the rate of TCR association differed among HLA loci, with DRB1 alleles having the most associated TCRs and HLA-C alleles having the fewest. The classifier was reported to diagnose cytomegalovirus status with high specificity and sensitivity in both the original and validation cohorts. A further reported finding was that TCR beta sequences accurately predicted the HLA-A and HLA-B alleles for most subjects in the first cohort.

This TCR derives from a man aged 30 to 39 in good health and CMV-seropositive. The sequencing input was PBMCs. Recombination joined TRBV19 with TRBJ2-3, with 8 bases matching TRBD2. The sequenced DNA is TGTGCCAGTAGTCCACTCCCAACCTCTAGCGGGGATACGCAGTATTTT. Its coded protein is CASSPLPTSSGDTQYF.